Listed here is a single T cell receptor (beta chain). The antigen this receptor binds is unknown. Base-call qualities are not available, and no considerably larger clone is one nucleotide away. The data were obtained in a study of T cell repertoires in cytomegalovirus infection (dated by TCRdb to the late 2010s). Turning to the overall study: Peptide stimulations targeted recently identified HLA-C-restricted CMV epitopes, whose presentation resists viral immunomodulation, together with well-studied HLA-B-restricted epitopes. Because public TCR beta signatures pointed to carriage of CMV infection together with the matching HLA type, the HLA type of each donor mattered for the analysis. What the work shows at the level of the full study, not this receptor alone: The ex vivo response was dominated by HLA-C-restricted CMV-specific TCR beta clonotypes, which also provided the single most frequent clonotype in two of eight donors. Cumulative frequency of public TCR beta family members discriminated carriers of CMV infection plus the relevant HLA type in this cohort and an independent roughly 340-donor cohort.

These reads were obtained on an Illumina HiSeq 1500. Clones were called with MiXCR by TCRdb after fastp trimmed the public reads at Q25, and only in-frame beta chains were retained. Here each entry gathers all rows of one CDR3 protein and keeps the most common genes and DNA. The sample table holds some 940,000 distinct CDR3 sequences, of which roughly 30% were seen once. The ten biggest clones cover over 12% of the sample. Including cysteine and phenylalanine, the CDR3 has 17 amino acids. The CDR3 DNA has 51 bases and is translated from base 1. Relative to germline, V is 4 bases shorter and J is 0 bases shorter, with 18 bases between their ends. In the germline V gene (reference sequence), CDR1 corresponds to MNHEY and CDR2 to SMNVEV. Per the publication, the treatment or condition label means: in vitro stimulation with specific CMV peptide epitopes to enrich CMV-specific T cells.

The source is a human donor in good health (CMV status not recorded). Some clones in this sample may be carry-over from other donors' samples. The rearranged chain carries TRBV27 and TRBJ1-2; the D gene remains uncertain. The sequenced sample was cultured CD8+ T cells from PBMCs, obtained from culture after CMV antigen stimulation. The sequenced DNA: TGTGCCAGCAGTTCCGGCGGAGGGCTGGCTGCTAACTATGGCTACACCTTC. This encodes CASSSGGGLAANYGYTF.